A selection of T cell receptor beta chains follows, all from one sample in a study of CD8+ T cells in alopecia areata. Method: immunoSEQ multiplex PCR; TCRdb's copy keeps in-frame clones and lacks some. This table holds under 300,000 clones, approximately 61% found once. The specimen comprised CD4+ T cells sorted from blood, sampled at week 0. These receptors all come from a human donor with alopecia areata. The CDR3 runs from the conserved cysteine through the conserved F or W. A D gene is named only where the DNA matches it firmly. Only some rows state a clone size, as once, few, many or a class for expanded clones.

D gene: NA; V gene: TRBV29-1; J gene: TRBJ2-7; clone size: NA; CDR3 DNA: TGCAGCGTTGCGGGGGCGGGTTACGAGCAGTACTTC; CDR3 protein: CSVAGAGYEQYF
D gene: NA; V gene: TRBV29-1; J gene: TRBJ1-1; clone size: NA; CDR3 DNA: TGCAGCGTTCTGGGCGGTCGGGGCGCGAACACTGAAGCTTTCTTT; CDR3 protein: CSVLGGRGANTEAFF
D gene: NA; V gene: TRBV7-2; J gene: TRBJ2-7; clone size: few; CDR3 DNA: TGTGCCAGCAGCTTACGGAGCAGAACCTACGAGCAGTACTTC; CDR3 protein: CASSLRSRTYEQYF
D gene: TRBD1; V gene: TRBV7-9; J gene: TRBJ2-3; clone size: few; CDR3 DNA: TGTGCCAGCAGCACACTCCGATCGGGACAGGGGCGTCATACGCAGTATTTT; CDR3 protein: CASSTLRSGQGRHTQYF
D gene: TRBD1; V gene: TRBV7-2; J gene: TRBJ1-6; clone size: once; CDR3 DNA: TGTGCCAGCAGCTTAGTGTCAGGGGGCGATTCACCCCTCCACTTT; CDR3 protein: CASSLVSGGDSPLHF
D gene: NA; V gene: TRBV2; J gene: TRBJ2-7; clone size: NA; CDR3 DNA: TGTGCCAGCAGCAATTACAACTACGAGCAGTACTTC; CDR3 protein: CASSNYNYEQYF
D gene: NA; V gene: TRBV2; J gene: TRBJ2-5; clone size: once; CDR3 DNA: TGTGCCAGCATGGGCAGTATGATGCCCCTCGGGGAGACCCAGTACTTC; CDR3 protein: CASMGSMMPLGETQYF
D gene: NA; V gene: TRBV5-6; J gene: TRBJ2-6; clone size: NA; CDR3 DNA: TGTGCCAGCAGCCGGACCCCCAACTCTGGGGCCAACGTCCTGACTTTC; CDR3 protein: CASSRTPNSGANVLTF
D gene: NA; V gene: TRBV30; J gene: TRBJ1-4; clone size: NA; CDR3 DNA: TGTGCCTGGAGTGTAGATTCTTACAATGAAAAACTGTTTTTT; CDR3 protein: CAWSVDSYNEKLFF
D gene: NA; V gene: TRBV6-5; J gene: TRBJ2-7; clone size: NA; CDR3 DNA: TGTGCCAGCAGTTACAGGGGCGAGCAGTACTTC; CDR3 protein: CASSYRGEQYF
D gene: NA; V gene: TRBV2; J gene: TRBJ2-7; clone size: few; CDR3 DNA: TGTGCCAGCAGTGGGACCGGGGTTGTCGAGCAGTACTTC; CDR3 protein: CASSGTGVVEQYF
D gene: TRBD1; V gene: TRBV7-2; J gene: TRBJ2-7; clone size: NA; CDR3 DNA: TGTGCCAGCAGCTTAGGGACAGGGAAGGCCTACGAGCAGTACTTC; CDR3 protein: CASSLGTGKAYEQYF
D gene: NA; V gene: TRBV5-1; J gene: TRBJ2-1; clone size: few; CDR3 DNA: TGCGCCAGCAGCTTGGTGGCGGGGATTGAGCAGTTCTTC; CDR3 protein: CASSLVAGIEQFF
D gene: TRBD1; V gene: TRBV5-1; J gene: TRBJ2-7; clone size: NA; CDR3 DNA: TGCGCCAGCAGTCCTCTCGGGACAGGCGTCTACGAGCAGTACTTC; CDR3 protein: CASSPLGTGVYEQYF
D gene: NA; V gene: TRBV9; J gene: TRBJ2-1; clone size: NA; CDR3 DNA: TGTGCCAGCGGTCCAGGCTACAATGAGCAGTTCTTC; CDR3 protein: CASGPGYNEQFF
D gene: NA; V gene: TRBV5-6; J gene: TRBJ2-5; clone size: NA; CDR3 DNA: TGTGCCAGCAGCTTGGTGTGGGAGACCCAGTACTTC; CDR3 protein: CASSLVWETQYF
D gene: NA; V gene: TRBV29-1; J gene: TRBJ2-3; clone size: NA; CDR3 DNA: TGCAGCTTGCGGACGAGCCCCAGCACAGATACGCAGTATTTT; CDR3 protein: CSLRTSPSTDTQYF
D gene: NA; V gene: TRBV7-6; J gene: TRBJ1-2; clone size: NA; CDR3 DNA: TGTGCCAGCAGCTTAGAGGGCTTTCTACCTCCGTTAGCTAACTATGGCTACACCTTC; CDR3 protein: CASSLEGFLPPLANYGYTF
D gene: NA; V gene: TRBV11-2; J gene: TRBJ1-1; clone size: NA; CDR3 DNA: TGTGCCAGCAGCTTACTCTACGGGGAAGCTTTCTTT; CDR3 protein: CASSLLYGEAFF
D gene: NA; V gene: TRBV30; J gene: TRBJ2-1; clone size: NA; CDR3 DNA: TGTGCCTGGACCCTCGGGATCCACAATGAGCAGTTCTTC; CDR3 protein: CAWTLGIHNEQFF
D gene: NA; V gene: TRBV10-2; J gene: TRBJ2-7; clone size: few; CDR3 DNA: TGCGCCAGCAGTGAGTCAGGCAGGCCCTACGAGCAGTACTTC; CDR3 protein: CASSESGRPYEQYF
D gene: TRBD2; V gene: TRBV29-1; J gene: TRBJ2-1; clone size: NA; CDR3 DNA: TGCAGCGTCCCCGGGCTAGCGGGGGAAAAGCAGTTCTTC; CDR3 protein: CSVPGLAGEKQFF
D gene: NA; V gene: TRBV12-5; J gene: TRBJ2-5; clone size: few; CDR3 DNA: TGTGCTAGTGCCCCGTTCGAGTCATCGGGGACCCAGTACTTC; CDR3 protein: CASAPFESSGTQYF
D gene: NA; V gene: TRBV23-1; J gene: TRBJ1-5; clone size: NA; CDR3 DNA: TGCGCCAGCAGTCAATCGCGGGGCAATCAGCCCCAGCATTTT; CDR3 protein: CASSQSRGNQPQHF
D gene: NA; V gene: TRBV18; J gene: TRBJ1-1; clone size: NA; CDR3 DNA: TGTGCCAGCTCACCCGACACCCTTCGCCAGCTTGAAGCTTTCTTT; CDR3 protein: CASSPDTLRQLEAFF
D gene: NA; V gene: TRBV30; J gene: TRBJ2-7; clone size: few; CDR3 DNA: TGTGCCTGGAGATACTCTGGCCGAACCTACGAGCAGTACTTC; CDR3 protein: CAWRYSGRTYEQYF
D gene: NA; V gene: TRBV27; J gene: TRBJ1-2; clone size: few; CDR3 DNA: TGTGCCAGCAGTCAGGGGAACTATGGCTACACCTTC; CDR3 protein: CASSQGNYGYTF
D gene: TRBD2; V gene: TRBV15; J gene: TRBJ2-3; clone size: NA; CDR3 DNA: TGTGCCACCAGCAGAGGTGGGGTAGCGGGGGTCACAGATACGCAGTATTTT; CDR3 protein: CATSRGGVAGVTDTQYF
D gene: NA; V gene: TRBV2; J gene: TRBJ1-2; clone size: NA; CDR3 DNA: TGTGCCAGCCGCTACAGGGCGTCAGTCTATGGCTACACCTTC; CDR3 protein: CASRYRASVYGYTF
D gene: NA; V gene: TRBV29-1; J gene: TRBJ1-1; clone size: NA; CDR3 DNA: TGCAGCGTTCTACAGGCCCACACTGAAGCTTTCTTT; CDR3 protein: CSVLQAHTEAFF
D gene: TRBD1; V gene: TRBV9; J gene: TRBJ1-1; clone size: NA; CDR3 DNA: TGTGCCAGCAGCGTAGCTCCCGTGGACAGGGGAAAAACTGAAGCTTTCTTT; CDR3 protein: CASSVAPVDRGKTEAFF
D gene: NA; V gene: TRBV6-4; J gene: TRBJ2-3; clone size: NA; CDR3 DNA: TGTGCCAGCAGTCGGGAATCTGGCACAGATACGCAGTATTTT; CDR3 protein: CASSRESGTDTQYF
D gene: NA; V gene: TRBV14; J gene: TRBJ2-5; clone size: once; CDR3 DNA: TGTGCCAGCAGCCAAGGTGTACGAGGGCAGGAAGAGACCCAGTACTTC; CDR3 protein: CASSQGVRGQEETQYF
D gene: TRBD1; V gene: TRBV29-1; J gene: TRBJ2-3; clone size: NA; CDR3 DNA: TGCAGCGCCCTGCCTCTCGACAGGGGGATCACAGATACGCAGTATTTT; CDR3 protein: CSALPLDRGITDTQYF
D gene: NA; V gene: TRBV30; J gene: TRBJ2-2; clone size: NA; CDR3 DNA: TGTGCCTGGGGGGGTACCGGGGAGCTGTTTTTT; CDR3 protein: CAWGGTGELFF